This T cell receptor (beta chain) was identified in a study of spatial heterogeneity in lung cancer. Across the study: When follow-up PBMC samples existed, they were sequenced (at a median of roughly 25 months after resection). The study consistently detected more beta-chain than alpha-chain sequences.

The germline gives CDR1 SQVTM, CDR2 ANQGSEA. V was pared by 7 bases and J by 6 bases, with 19 bases between. The CDR3 runs to 14 residues. Time point defined: blood at routine non-recurrence follow-up after resection. Without sorting, whole RNA was sequenced from tumor, nontumor lung or frozen PBMC. All TCR cDNA molecules were individually tagged with a unique molecular identifier. One entry per CDR3 protein results from TCRdb running MiXCR on the 5' RACE reads. There are about 36,000 distinct CDR3 sequences in the sample; approximately 7.5% occur only once, and around 9.4% lies in the top ten. Ten or more counts support this clonotype.

The source of this sequence is a male donor with early-stage non-small cell lung cancer. The sequencing used PBMCs, collected at follow-up. V gene TRBV29-1 combines with J gene TRBJ2-1, with D possibly TRBD1 on 6 matching bases. The CDR3 protein is CSASRGHRTNEQFF. In DNA form, the CDR3 reads TGCAGCGCCAGCAGGGGACATCGAACCAATGAGCAGTTCTTC.